Presented here are 10 T cell receptor beta chains from one specimen sequenced in a study of blood T cell repertoires in COVID-19. Only in-frame clones appear in the TCRdb table, and some are missing; sequencing was by immunoSEQ multiplex PCR. Of 280,000 or so clones detected, approximately 90% appear once; the ten largest clones hold approximately 6.6%. Input material: peripheral blood. Receptors were obtained from a woman aged 25 to 39 who had recovered from COVID-19.

The chain uses TRBV2 and TRBJ2-2, with a weak D call TRBD2 (7 bases). This CDR3 is 16 amino acids long. The V end lost 6 bases, the J end lost 5 bases, and 19 bases lay between the germline ends. Germline CDR1 SNHLY, CDR2 FYNNEI. The CDR3 protein is CASRGGGASWTGELFF. The DNA of the CDR3 is TGTGCCAGCAGGGGTGGGGGGGCCTCGTGGACCGGGGAGCTGTTTTTT. The full variable domain, with the rest looked up from reference TRBV2 and TRBJ2-2, is EPEVTQTPSHQVTQMGQEVILRCVPISNHLYFYWYRQILGQKVEFLVSFYNNEISEKSEIFDDQFSVERPDGSNFTLKIRSTKLEDSAMYFCASRGGGASWTGELFFGEGSRLTVL.

The rearrangement uses TRBV6-5 and TRBJ1-3; D is unclear. V was pared by 6 bases and J by 1 base, with 10 bases between. Germline CDR1 and CDR2: MNHEY and SVGAGI. This CDR3 is 14 amino acids long. Written as DNA, the CDR3 is TGTGCCAGCAGCCCGACACCGTCTGGAAACACCATATATTTT. Its protein is CASSPTPSGNTIYF.

The genes are TRBV11-1 and TRBJ2-7, with a tentative D call TRBD1 (6 bases). The germline CDR1 and CDR2 sequences are SGHAT and FQDESV (reference sequence). This CDR3 is built from 12 residues. V was cut by 3 bases and J by 5 bases, with 8 bases left in between. The CDR3 nucleotides read TGTGCCAGCAGCTTCTCAGGGGACGAGCAGTACTTC. Its translation: CASSFSGDEQYF.

This clone was seen more than once but under ten times. The chain carries TRBV28 and TRBJ1-2, with D perhaps matching TRBD1 (5 bases). The CDR3 runs to 14 residues. Germline V gene lookup returns CDR1 MDHEN and CDR2 SYDVKM. The germline V and J ends were trimmed by 4 bases and 6 bases, with 15 bases remaining between them. Here the CDR3 reads CASSSQGRNHGYTF. The CDR3 nucleotides are TGTGCCAGCAGTTCTCAGGGAAGGAATCATGGCTACACCTTC.

This chain uses TRBV19 with TRBJ1-2, with 8 bases that match TRBD1. Trimming took 4 bases from V and 2 from J; bases not matched to a gene: 6. The CDR3 totals 15 residues. Germline V CDR1 and CDR2: LNHDA, SQIVND (reference sequence). The CDR3 sequence: CASSTGQGRNYGYTF. In DNA form, the CDR3 reads TGTGCCAGTAGTACAGGACAGGGACGGAACTATGGCTACACCTTC.

The chain couples TRBV12-2 to TRBJ1-5; the table's D call, TRBD1, has no DNA check behind it. TRBV12-2 is labeled a pseudogene. The CDR3 extends over 14 amino acids. CDR3 nucleotide sequence: TGTGCAAGTCGCTCAACATATAGCAATCAGCCCCAGCATTTT. Translated, it gives CASRSTYSNQPQHF.

The rearrangement joins TRBV5-1 to TRBJ1-1, with D maybe TRBD1 (6 bases). The CDR3 runs to 15 residues. CDR1 and CDR2 (germline): SGHRS, YFSETQ. Trimming stripped 5 bases from V and 3 bases from J, with 17 bases between. The CDR3 nucleotides read TGCGCCAGCAGTCGAGGGGGGGGCGAGGACACTGAAGCTTTCTTT. Its translation is CASSRGGGEDTEAFF.

This chain links TRBV30 with TRBJ2-2; 11 bases match TRBD1. The V gene end was trimmed by 8 bases and the J gene end by 5 bases; junction bases not matched to a gene: 1. Germline V gives CDR1 GTSNPN, CDR2 SVGIG (reference sequence). The CDR3 is 12 residues long. CDR3 DNA sequence: TGTGCCGGGACAGGGGGGACCGGGGAGCTGTTTTTT. Amino acid sequence: CAGTGGTGELFF.

The chain joins TRBV19 to TRBJ1-2, with 8 bases fitting TRBD1. The CDR3 totals 13 residues. From germline, CDR1 is LNHDA and CDR2 SQIVND (reference sequence). Trimming cost V 4 bases and J 2 bases; bases outside gene matches: 0. The CDR3 DNA is TGTGCCAGTAGTAGGGACAGGAACTATGGCTACACCTTC. Amino acids: CASSRDRNYGYTF. Drawing the rest from reference TRBV19 and TRBJ1-2, the complete variable domain is DGGITQSPKYLFRKEGQNVTLSCEQNLNHDAMYWYRQDPGQGLRLIYYSQIVNDFQKGDIAEGYSVSREKKESFPLTVTSAQKNPTAFYLCASSRDRNYGYTFGSGTRLTVV.

This chain uses TRBV2 with TRBJ1-2; D is uncertain. Trimming removed 3 bases at V and 8 bases at J, with 10 bases between. CDR1 SNHLY and CDR2 FYNNEI come from the germline V gene. The CDR3 covers 12 residues. This chain's CDR3 is CASSDSGYGYTF. In DNA form, the CDR3 reads TGTGCCAGCAGTGACTCGGGATACGGCTACACCTTC.